This section outlines one TCR beta chain sequence together with its context. The data originate from a study of T cells after yellow fever vaccination. CDR3 length equals 16 residues. The germline CDR1 and CDR2 sequences are SGHNT and YYREEE (reference sequence). Trimming removed 0 bases at V and 1 base at J, with 13 bases between. Template switching with 5'RACE generated the TCR cDNA and added a universal primer site and UMIs. One entry per CDR3 protein results from TCRdb running MiXCR on the 5' RACE reads. This sample yields 350,000 or so distinct CDR3 sequences, of which about 8.3% are seen a single time; approximately 16% belongs to the top ten.

The chain joins TRBV5-4 to TRBJ1-2; no definite D call. This sample comprised PBMCs, obtained 35 to 50 days after the first yellow fever vaccination. The receptor's source is a man between 18 and 29 years old who received the YFV17D yellow fever vaccine. This chain's CDR3 is CASSLADFWINYGYTF. As DNA, the CDR3 is TGTGCCAGCAGCTTGGCCGATTTTTGGATTAACTATGGCTACACCTTC.